Following are 15 T cell receptor beta chains from one sample sequenced in a study of shared clonotypes between healthy human individuals. Sequencing used immunoSEQ multiplex PCR; TCRdb keeps in-frame clones, though not all of them. The sample yields 1,500,000 or so clones, around 95% seen once. The sequencing sample was made of naive CD4+ T cells sorted from blood. As for subset: CD45RA+ positively selected. The receptors here all came from a young man in good health.

V gene TRBV7-2 combines with J gene TRBJ2-1; D remains unclear. Germline CDR1 reads SGHTA; CDR2 reads FQGNSA. This CDR3 comprises 15 residues. V was cut by 1 base and J by 10 bases, with 17 bases left in between. CDR3 bases: TGTGCCAGCAGCTTAGAGACTCTCCCCGGTTGGGAGCAGTTCTTC. This sequence encodes CASSLETLPGWEQFF.

The rearrangement links TRBV14 to TRBJ2-1; possible D gene TRBD1, 6 bases. Trimming cost V 2 bases and J 6 bases, with 14 bases left between them. This CDR3 spans 15 amino acids. Germline CDR1 is SGHDN and CDR2 is FVKESK. The CDR3: CASSQFAGAANEQFF. CDR3 nucleotide sequence: TGTGCCAGCAGCCAATTTGCAGGGGCGGCCAATGAGCAGTTCTTC.

This chain joins TRBV13 and TRBJ1-1; D gene uncertain. The germline V gene encodes CDR1 PRHDT and CDR2 FYEKMQ (reference sequence). The V end was cut by 4 bases, the J end by 10 bases, with 10 bases between. The CDR3 is 11 residues long. The CDR3 here is CASSSSSVAFF. Here the CDR3 DNA reads TGTGCCAGCAGCTCCTCCTCGGTAGCTTTCTTT.

The chain carries TRBV13 and TRBJ2-7; the D gene is possibly TRBD2 (5 bases). CDR1 and CDR2 from the germline V gene are PRHDT and FYEKMQ (reference sequence). V lost 3 bases and J lost 3, with 15 bases in between. This CDR3 is built from 15 residues. CDR3 sequence: CASSFRGRGFYEQYF. The DNA of the CDR3 is TGTGCCAGCAGCTTCCGCGGCCGAGGGTTCTACGAGCAGTACTTC.

V and J are TRBV19 and TRBJ1-1, with TRBD1 matching 7 bases. This CDR3 is 14 amino acids long. Germline CDR1 LNHDA, CDR2 SQIVND (reference sequence). V lost 8 bases and J lost 0; bases outside the gene matches: 6. The CDR3, as DNA: TGTGCCAGTTTGGAGACAGGGATGAACACTGAAGCTTTCTTT. It specifies CASLETGMNTEAFF.

This clone has a single count. The chain couples TRBV10-3 to TRBJ2-6; a weak D match, TRBD1 (7 bases). The germline V and J ends were trimmed by 4 bases and 1 base, with 29 bases remaining between them. Per germline, CDR1 ENHRY and CDR2 SYGVKD. The CDR3 consists of 22 residues. The CDR3, as DNA: TGTGCCATCAGTGTCCCCCTCCCACAGGGGCGTCCCGGGGGTTCTGGGGCCAACGTCCTGACTTTC. Translation gives CAISVPLPQGRPGGSGANVLTF.

The chain joins TRBV28 to TRBJ1-5; D might be TRBD1 (5 bases). V lost 4 bases to trimming and J lost 6 bases, with 10 bases between them. Germline V gene lookup returns CDR1 MDHEN and CDR2 SYDVKM. The CDR3 has 13 amino acids. CDR3 protein: CASSWFQGQPQHF. Written as DNA, the CDR3 is TGTGCCAGCAGTTGGTTCCAGGGTCAGCCCCAGCATTTT.

V usage is TRBV14 and J usage is TRBJ2-1; 11 bases are a match to TRBD2. CDR1 is SGHDN, CDR2 FVKESK, per germline. The CDR3 totals 15 residues. Trimming cost V 3 bases and J 5 bases; bases outside gene matches: 3. CDR3 nucleotides: TGTGCCAGCAGCCAGCCGGGACTAGCGGACAATGAGCAGTTCTTC. It encodes CASSQPGLADNEQFF.

The chain is built from TRBV5-6 and TRBJ2-3, with 10 bases fitting TRBD1. The CDR3 covers 16 residues. Germline CDR1 and CDR2: SGHDT and YYEEEE. V was clipped by 1 base and J by 1 base; unmatched bases: 3. The CDR3 loop reads CASSLSGTGGTDTQYF. The CDR3 nucleotides are TGTGCCAGCAGCTTGTCCGGGACAGGGGGCACAGATACGCAGTATTTT.

The chain carries TRBV28 and TRBJ2-1; possibly TRBD2 for D (6 bases). Trimming removed 1 base at V and 4 bases at J, with 14 bases between. Germline CDR1 and CDR2: MDHEN and SYDVKM. The CDR3 totals 16 residues. CDR3 bases: TGTGCCAGCAGTTTATTGGGTAGCGGCCAATACAATGAGCAGTTCTTC. Its protein product is CASSLLGSGQYNEQFF.

The chain is built from TRBV5-6 and TRBJ1-1; D unresolved. With 1 base removed from V and 4 bases from J, the gap between germline ends came to 8 bases. The CDR3 is 13 residues long. CDR1 and CDR2 from the germline V gene are SGHDT and YYEEEE. The CDR3 DNA follows: TGTGCCAGCAGCTTGCGTCTGGGCACTGAAGCTTTCTTT. The encoded protein is CASSLRLGTEAFF.

The V call is TRBV5-4, the J call TRBJ2-5; D might be TRBD1 or TRBD2, each matching 5 bases. The germline V and J ends were trimmed by 2 bases and 5 bases, with 13 bases remaining between them. Germline V gives CDR1 SGHNT, CDR2 YYREEE (reference sequence). The CDR3 has 14 residues. Here the CDR3 reads CASSFPGAGETQYF. The CDR3 DNA reads TGTGCCAGCAGCTTCCCCGGGGCCGGGGAGACCCAGTACTTC.

CDR3 region: CARRGQGLAGPYNEQFF. CDR3 in DNA: TGTGCCAGGAGGGGACAGGGACTAGCGGGGCCCTACAATGAGCAGTTCTTC. The chain has TRBV2 and TRBJ2-1; 13 bases agree with TRBD2. V shed 9 bases, J shed 2 bases, and the junction held 10 bases outside the gene matches. Germline lookup yields CDR1 SNHLY and CDR2 FYNNEI. The CDR3 extends over 17 amino acids.

The V gene is TRBV5-4, the J gene TRBJ1-4; possible D gene TRBD1, 6 bases. Germline lookup yields CDR1 SGHNT and CDR2 YYREEE (reference sequence). Trimming shortened V by 4 bases and J by 10 bases, and 23 bases separated the two germline ends. There are 16 residues in the CDR3. CDR3 protein: CASSPPGRGEGVKLFF. In nucleotides, the CDR3 is TGTGCCAGCAGCCCTCCGGGCAGGGGCGAGGGGGTAAAACTGTTTTTT.

This chain uses TRBV29-1 with TRBJ2-2, with TRBD2 identical over 7 bases. Germline trimming cut 4 bases from V and 3 bases from J; bases unmatched to any gene: 5. The length of the CDR3 is 14 residues. From germline, CDR1 is SQVTM and CDR2 ANQGSEA. The CDR3 spells CSVGREGYTGELFF. The CDR3 bases are TGCAGCGTTGGAAGGGAGGGGTACACCGGGGAGCTGTTTTTT.